Following are 30 T cell receptor beta chains from one sample sequenced in a study of blood T cell repertoires in COVID-19. Some clones are missing from TCRdb's copy, which holds only in-frame ones; the method was immunoSEQ multiplex PCR. Here the sample spans hundreds of thousands of clones, 75% to 90% being singletons. Input material: PBMCs or T cells enriched from blood (not recorded which). The source is a man aged 25 to 40 who had recovered from COVID-19.

This rearrangement joins TRBV10-3 to TRBJ1-1; D gene uncertain. Trimming pared 4 bases from V and 3 bases from J, leaving 9 bases between. The CDR3 length is 13 residues. Germline V gene sequence: CDR1 ENHRY, CDR2 SYGVKD. This chain's CDR3 is CAISVDSYTEAFF. DNA of the CDR3: TGTGCCATCAGTGTCGACTCCTACACTGAAGCTTTCTTT.

This chain links TRBV9 with TRBJ2-3, with D perhaps TRBD2 (7 bases). The CDR3 extends over 16 amino acids. CDR1 and CDR2 (germline): SGDLS, YYNGEE. The V gene lost 4 bases and the J gene lost 1 base, with 16 bases spanning the gap. CDR3 bases: TGTGCCAGCAGCCCAAACAGGGCGGGGGGCACAGATACGCAGTATTTT. Protein sequence: CASSPNRAGGTDTQYF.

V and J are TRBV19 and TRBJ2-2; possibly TRBD1 for D (5 bases). This CDR3 is 15 amino acids long. V was pared by 7 bases and J by 4 bases, with 16 bases between. Looked up from germline, CDR1 is LNHDA and CDR2 is SQIVND (reference sequence). The CDR3 DNA is TGTGCCAGTAAAGTCAGTCAGGGATTCACCGGGGAGCTGTTTTTT. Translation: CASKVSQGFTGELFF.

The chain recombines TRBV7-9 with TRBJ2-3, with a tentative D call TRBD2 (6 bases). The CDR3 loop spans 15 amino acids. Per the germline V gene, CDR1 is SEHNR and CDR2 is FQNEAQ (reference sequence). V was clipped by 0 bases and J by 5 bases, with 12 bases between them. CDR3 region: CASSLASGAEDTQYF. In nucleotides, the CDR3 is TGTGCCAGCAGCTTAGCATCGGGAGCGGAAGATACGCAGTATTTT.

DNA for the CDR3: TGTGCCAGCAGCTCCTGGGGAGGGACCCACTACAATGAGCAGTTCTTC. Translating it yields CASSSWGGTHYNEQFF. The rearrangement links TRBV5-8 to TRBJ2-1; 7 nucleotides match TRBD2. Trimming cost V 3 bases and J 3 bases; bases outside gene matches: 9. The CDR3 contains 16 residues. Per the germline V gene, CDR1 is SGHTS and CDR2 is YDEGEE. The full variable domain, rest sourced from reference TRBV5-8 and TRBJ2-1, is EAGVTQSPTHLIKTRGQQATLRCSPISGHTSVYWYQQALGLGLQFLLWYDEGEERNRGNFPPRFSGRQFPNYSSELNVNALELEDSALYLCASSSWGGTHYNEQFFGPGTRLTVL.

The CDR3 is CASSLTGTQYF. CDR3 nucleotide sequence: TGTGCCAGCAGCCTAACCGGGACCCAGTACTTC. V gene TRBV14 combines with J gene TRBJ2-5; D not certain. Between the trimmed V and J ends, which lost 4 bases and 7 bases, there was a span of 7 bases. Germline CDR1 reads SGHDN; CDR2 reads FVKESK. The CDR3 sequence is 11 residues long.

The rearrangement uses TRBV29-1 and TRBJ1-1; no reliable D call. The V gene lost 7 bases and the J gene lost 0 bases, with 3 bases spanning the gap. The CDR3 length is 10 residues. Germline loops: CDR1 SQVTM, CDR2 ANQGSEA. The CDR3 DNA is TGCAGCGGGCTGAACACTGAAGCTTTCTTT. Its protein product is CSGLNTEAFF.

This clone was seen a single time. The rearrangement joins TRBV6-5 to TRBJ2-2; 7 bases are a match to TRBD2. Germline assignment: CDR1 MNHEY and CDR2 SVGAGI. This CDR3 region has 15 residues. Germline trimming cut 5 bases from V and 4 bases from J; bases unmatched to any gene: 7. The CDR3 reads CASSKTSSFTGELFF. The CDR3 DNA follows: TGTGCCAGCAGTAAGACTAGCAGCTTCACCGGGGAGCTGTTTTTT.

The chain recombines TRBV5-1 with TRBJ1-1, with D unresolved. CDR1 SGHRS and CDR2 YFSETQ come from the germline V gene. There are 15 residues in the CDR3. V lost 2 bases and J lost 1, with 12 bases in between. DNA for the CDR3: TGCGCCAGCAGCTTCCAGAGTAGAGGGAACACTGAAGCTTTCTTT. Amino acids: CASSFQSRGNTEAFF.

The V call is TRBV6-5, the J call TRBJ1-1; D not certain. V was clipped by 6 bases and J by 1 base, with 9 bases between them. The CDR3 consists of 13 residues. The germline gives CDR1 MNHEY, CDR2 SVGAGI. CDR3 nucleotide sequence: TGTGCCAGCAGACAGAACCCGAACACTGAAGCTTTCTTT. Translating it yields CASRQNPNTEAFF.

J is TRBJ1-2 and V is TRBV28; D uncertain. Germline CDR1 MDHEN, CDR2 SYDVKM. V was clipped by 2 bases and J by 8 bases, with 21 bases between them. There are 16 residues in the CDR3. CDR3 sequence (DNA): TGTGCCAGCAGTTTAAAGTTTGCCAGCGGTGTAATGGGCTACACCTTC. It specifies CASSLKFASGVMGYTF.

The J gene is TRBJ1-1, the V gene TRBV30; no reliable D call. V was trimmed by 2 bases and J by 4 bases, leaving 8 bases between them. There are 12 residues in the CDR3. Germline V gene lookup returns CDR1 GTSNPN and CDR2 SVGIG (reference sequence). The CDR3 reads CAWSQEGTEAFF. CDR3 coding DNA: TGTGCCTGGAGTCAGGAAGGCACTGAAGCTTTCTTT.

V and J are TRBV28 and TRBJ1-2, with a possible D match to TRBD1 (5 bases). The CDR3 is 15 residues long. The V end lost 8 bases, the J end lost 0 bases, and 16 bases lay between the germline ends. Germline CDR1 and CDR2: MDHEN and SYDVKM. The CDR3 loop is CASRDGRLPNYGYTF. DNA of the CDR3: TGTGCCAGCCGGGACGGGAGACTCCCTAACTATGGCTACACCTTC.

The V and J genes are TRBV28 and TRBJ1-5; weak D call: TRBD1 (6 bases). Trimming took 10 bases from V and 2 from J, leaving 15 bases between them. The CDR3 is 14 residues long. Germline V lookup: CDR1 MDHEN, CDR2 SYDVKM. For the CDR3, the DNA is TGTGCCACGGAAACAGGGTTGGGCAATCAGCCCCAGCATTTT. It encodes CATETGLGNQPQHF.

The J gene is TRBJ2-5, the V gene TRBV5-1; the match to TRBD1 covers 9 bases. Germline CDR1 is SGHRS and CDR2 is YFSETQ. J lost 5 bases, V lost 5 bases, and 10 bases had no gene match. The CDR3 runs to 15 residues. CDR3 nucleotides: TGCGCCAGCAGAATCACAGGGGGCGCCCAGGAGACCCAGTACTTC. It specifies CASRITGGAQETQYF.

V gene TRBV7-8 combines with J gene TRBJ1-5, with D possibly matching TRBD1 (6 bases). Germline CDR1 is SGHVS and CDR2 is FQNEAQ. Trimming shortened V by 0 bases and J by 7 bases, and 13 bases separated the two germline ends. CDR3 length: 15 residues. The CDR3 DNA reads as TGTGCCAGCAGCTTAGCGATGGGACAATCACAGCCCCAGCATTTT. It encodes CASSLAMGQSQPQHF.

The gene calls are TRBV5-4 and TRBJ2-7, with TRBD1 as a possible D gene (5 bases). Per the germline V gene, CDR1 is SGHNT and CDR2 is YYREEE (reference sequence). Between the trimmed V and J ends, which lost 6 bases and 3 bases, there was a span of 10 bases. This CDR3 spans 12 amino acids. The CDR3 loop is CASNMDNYEQYF. CDR3 bases: TGTGCCAGCAACATGGACAACTACGAGCAGTACTTC. The variable domain in full, completed from reference TRBV5-4 and TRBJ2-7, reads ETGVTQSPTHLIKTRGQQVTLRCSSQSGHNTVSWYQQALGQGPQFIFQYYREEENGRGNFPPRFSGLQFPNYSSELNVNALELDDSALYLCASNMDNYEQYFGPGTRLTVT.

This sequence joins TRBV15 and TRBJ2-1, with 8 positions matching TRBD2. V dropped 2 bases and J dropped 4; count of bases not matched to a gene: 4. The CDR3 sequence is 15 residues long. Germline CDR1 reads LNHNV; CDR2 reads YYDKDF (reference sequence). The CDR3 DNA reads TGTGCCACCAGCAGAAGCACTAGCGGATACAATGAGCAGTTCTTC. Translating it yields CATSRSTSGYNEQFF.

The genes are TRBV5-1 and TRBJ1-3; D may be TRBD1 (6 bases). The germline CDR1 and CDR2 sequences are SGHRS and YFSETQ. The germline V and J ends were trimmed by 3 bases and 1 base, with 17 bases remaining between them. The CDR3 is 17 residues long. As DNA, the CDR3 is TGCGCCAGCAGCTGGGGTCAGGGTCAGGGGTCTGGAAACACCATATATTTT. Translated: CASSWGQGQGSGNTIYF.

V gene TRBV6-1 combines with J gene TRBJ2-7, with 10 bases lining up with TRBD1. With 3 bases clipped from V and 0 bases from J, the junction kept 14 bases outside the gene matches. The CDR3 is 19 residues long. From germline, CDR1 is MNHNS and CDR2 SASEGT. The CDR3 loop is CASSDTTGGDSASSYEQYF. In nucleotides, the CDR3 is TGTGCCAGCAGTGACACGACAGGGGGCGATAGCGCGAGCTCCTACGAGCAGTACTTC.

The rearrangement joins TRBV11-3 to TRBJ2-1; 9 bases line up with TRBD2. With V trimmed by 5 bases and J by 6 bases, 5 bases remained unmatched. The length of the CDR3 is 14 residues. Germline V gene sequence: CDR1 SGHNT, CDR2 YENEEA. The DNA for the CDR3 is TGTGCCAGCAGCCACGCGGGAGGGCTCAATGAGCAGTTCTTC. Translating it yields CASSHAGGLNEQFF.

This chain uses TRBV7-6 with TRBJ2-3; D not certain. Per germline, CDR1 SGHVS and CDR2 FNYEAQ. This CDR3 region has 14 residues. With 5 bases removed from V and 2 bases from J, the gap between germline ends came to 11 bases. This CDR3 is CASSPDTLTDTQYF. The CDR3 region has the DNA TGTGCCAGCAGCCCCGACACACTCACAGATACGCAGTATTTT.

V gene TRBV12-3 or TRBV12-4 combines with J gene TRBJ1-2; D possibly corresponds to TRBD1 (6 bases). The CDR3 has 13 residues. V was clipped by 5 bases and J by 4 bases, with 11 bases between them. The CDR3 is CASSDTGFYGYTF. The DNA for the CDR3 is TGTGCCAGCAGTGACACAGGGTTCTATGGCTACACCTTC.

The V gene is TRBV28, the J gene TRBJ2-7; 12 bases line up with TRBD2. This CDR3 has 15 residues. J gave up 4 bases and V 5 bases, and 6 bases lay outside the gene matches. CDR1 is MDHEN and CDR2 is SYDVKM in the germline V gene. CDR3 sequence reads: CASSPLAGGRYEQYF. CDR3 bases: TGTGCCAGCAGTCCCCTAGCGGGGGGGCGGTACGAGCAGTACTTC.

The V gene is TRBV10-3, the J gene TRBJ1-5; D remains unclear. Per germline, CDR1 ENHRY and CDR2 SYGVKD. The V gene lost 6 bases and the J gene lost 4 bases, with 7 bases spanning the gap. This CDR3 region has 12 residues. The chain's CDR3 is CAIRADNQPQHF. CDR3 coding DNA: TGTGCCATCAGGGCAGATAATCAGCCCCAGCATTTT.

The chain joins TRBV29-1 to TRBJ1-2; D may be TRBD1 (6 bases). The V and J ends lost 7 bases and 8 bases respectively, with 17 bases between them. CDR1 is SQVTM and CDR2 is ANQGSEA in the germline V gene. The CDR3 totals 12 residues. This CDR3 is CSATQGGRGYTF. Written as DNA, the CDR3 is TGCAGCGCCACGCAAGGGGGTAGGGGCTACACCTTC.

The gene calls are TRBV7-2 and TRBJ2-7, with TRBD2 identical over 14 bases. Germline CDR1 is SGHTA and CDR2 is FQGNSA. This CDR3 comprises 16 residues. V trimming: 5 bases; J trimming: 4 bases; junction bases outside the gene matches: 7. The CDR3 loop reads CASSQSGTSGSYEQYF. In nucleotides, the CDR3 is TGTGCCAGCAGCCAATCCGGGACTAGCGGGAGTTACGAGCAGTACTTC.

This chain joins TRBV27 and TRBJ2-1; D perhaps matches TRBD2 (5 bases). CDR1 is MNHEY, CDR2 SMNVEV, per germline (reference sequence). The CDR3 totals 14 residues. V was cut by 7 bases and J by 0 bases, with 10 bases left in between. CDR3 loop: CASTKGSSYNEQFF. As DNA, the CDR3 is TGTGCCAGCACCAAAGGGAGCTCCTACAATGAGCAGTTCTTC.

The chain carries TRBV4-1 and TRBJ1-5; D perhaps matches TRBD1 (5 bases). The CDR3 is 16 amino acids. The germline V and J ends were trimmed by 3 bases and 1 base, with 13 bases remaining between them. The germline V gene has CDR1 MGHRA and CDR2 YSYEKL. CDR3 residues: CASSHLETESNQPQHF. The CDR3 DNA is TGCGCCAGCAGCCATTTGGAGACAGAGAGCAATCAGCCCCAGCATTTT.

The chain employs TRBV11-2 and TRBJ2-1; 7 bases fit TRBD2. The V gene's germline CDR1 is SGHAT and CDR2 FQNNGV. The trim removed 6 bases at V and 3 bases at J, leaving 8 bases unmatched. The CDR3 sequence is 15 residues long. CDR3 DNA: TGTGCCAGCAGAGACGGACTAGAAAGCTACAATGAGCAGTTCTTC. Encoded protein: CASRDGLESYNEQFF.